The TCR beta chain under discussion was sequenced for a study of identical twins. One entry per CDR3 protein, called by TCRdb with MiXCR from the 5' RACE reads. The repertoire holds 400,000 to 550,000 distinct CDR3 sequences, with 20% to 25% as singletons. Study-wide points: Because invariant MAIT and iNKT cells could be present, zero-insertion analyses could be partly confounded. Within twin pairs, the out-of-frame alpha sequences they shared showed excess low generation probability.

This clonotype was recorded many times. What it binds is unknown. Only healthy Caucasians were enrolled as donors. These data were also filed under a second study, of T cells expressing NK-cell markers. That source adds: What restricted sorting to alpha-beta TCR T cells in several experiments was an anti-gamma-delta TCR antibody.

Sequenced: CD4+ T cells sorted from blood. This receptor was taken from a woman under 30 in good health.

The CDR3 DNA is TGCGCCAGCAGCCTGTTTAGCGGGGGAGAAGAGACCCAGTACTTC. It yields the protein CASSLFSGGEETQYF. The V call is TRBV5-1, the J call TRBJ2-5, with 9 bases identical to TRBD2. This CDR3 spans 15 amino acids. V was pared by 4 bases and J by 3 bases, with 7 bases of the junction left unmatched. Per germline, CDR1 SGHRS and CDR2 YFSETQ. The full variable domain, with the rest looked up from reference TRBV5-1 and TRBJ2-5, is KAGVTQTPRYLIKTRGQQVTLSCSPISGHRSVSWYQQTPGQGLQFLFEYFSETQRNKGNFPGRFSGRQFSNSRSEMNVSTLELGDSALYLCASSLFSGGEETQYFGPGTRLLVL.